This T cell receptor beta chain was observed in a study of blood T cells in healthy people across ages. Peripheral blood from each donor was collected in a volume of approximately 9.2 milliliters. This clonotype occurred once. CDR3 length: 15 residues. Trimming removed 6 bases at V and 1 base at J, with 16 bases between. Germline CDR1 SQVTM, CDR2 ANQGSEA. Primers used in a second PCR of roughly 6 to 11 cycles were a sample-barcoded 5' primer and a J-beta primer mix. TCRdb ran MiXCR on the 5' RACE reads and lists one entry per CDR3 protein. This repertoire shows around 400,000 distinct CDR3 sequences, about half found once; its top ten account for 51%.

This TCR derives from a man aged 60 to 75 in good health. The rearrangement uses TRBV29-1 and TRBJ1-5; the D gene is possibly TRBD1 (5 bases). Material: blood. The CDR3: CSVRVGGVSNQPQHF. For the CDR3, the DNA is TGCAGCGTCAGGGTCGGGGGGGTCAGCAATCAGCCCCAGCATTTT.